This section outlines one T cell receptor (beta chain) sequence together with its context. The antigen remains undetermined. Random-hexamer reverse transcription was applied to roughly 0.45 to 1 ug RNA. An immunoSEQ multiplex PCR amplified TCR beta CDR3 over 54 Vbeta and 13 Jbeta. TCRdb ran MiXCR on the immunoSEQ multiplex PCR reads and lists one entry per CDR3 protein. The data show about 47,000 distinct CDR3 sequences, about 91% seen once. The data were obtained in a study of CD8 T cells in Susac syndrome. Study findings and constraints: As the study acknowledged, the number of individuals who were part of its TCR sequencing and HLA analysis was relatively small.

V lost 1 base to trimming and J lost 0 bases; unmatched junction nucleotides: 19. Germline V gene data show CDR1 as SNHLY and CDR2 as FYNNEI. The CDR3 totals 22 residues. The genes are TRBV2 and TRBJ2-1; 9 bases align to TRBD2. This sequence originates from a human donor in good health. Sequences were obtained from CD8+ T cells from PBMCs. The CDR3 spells CASSEGRLSSGRFSSSYNEQFF. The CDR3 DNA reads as TGTGCCAGCAGTGAAGGGCGACTATCAAGCGGGAGGTTTTCTAGCTCCTACAATGAGCAGTTCTTC.